These 9 T cell receptor beta chains were all obtained from the same sample, sequenced in a study of cytomegalovirus exposure and HLA in healthy donors. Primers: 60 Vbeta forward and 13 Jbeta reverse. Clones were read by immunoSEQ multiplex PCR, and TCRdb kept only the in-frame ones, dropping some. The sample lists hundreds of thousands of clones, about four fifths occurring once. The sequenced material came from PBMCs. These receptors originate from a young man in good health and CMV-seronegative.

This clone was seen only a few times. This chain uses TRBV28 with TRBJ2-4; D is unresolved. Looked up from germline, CDR1 is MDHEN and CDR2 is SYDVKM. This CDR3 region has 11 residues. Between the trimmed V and J ends, which lost 8 bases and 4 bases, there was a span of 6 bases. CDR3 in DNA: TGTGCCAGCCTAGAGAAAAACATTCAGTACTTC. Amino acids: CASLEKNIQYF.

The chain employs TRBV4-1 and TRBJ2-5, with 11 positions matching TRBD2. The tail of the sequence fits TRBJ2-7 better, so the J call may be wrong. The germline V gene has CDR1 MGHRA and CDR2 YSYEKL. The CDR3 runs to 17 residues. The CDR3 DNA is TGCGCCAGCAGCCATCGACTAGCGGGGCCGAGCTCCTACGAGCAGTACTTC. Its translation is CASSHRLAGPSSYEQYF.

The chain uses TRBV11-1 and TRBJ1-1, with D perhaps TRBD1 (5 bases). CDR1 and CDR2 from the germline V gene are SGHAT and FQDESV (reference sequence). The V end lost 1 base, the J end lost 5 bases, and 14 bases lay between the germline ends. The CDR3 runs to 15 residues. This CDR3 is CASSLGSGKVTEAFF. The CDR3 DNA reads as TGTGCCAGCAGCTTAGGTTCAGGGAAGGTAACTGAAGCTTTCTTT.

The V call is TRBV2, the J call TRBJ2-5; maybe TRBD2 (7 bases). The CDR3 runs to 15 residues. V was trimmed by 5 bases and J by 2 bases, leaving 15 bases between them. Germline CDR1 and CDR2: SNHLY and FYNNEI. The CDR3 spells CASSSQGRVQETQYF. The CDR3 DNA sequence: TGTGCCAGCAGTTCTCAGGGGAGGGTACAAGAGACCCAGTACTTC.

This chain connects TRBV28 to TRBJ1-5; no clear D. Germline CDR1 MDHEN, CDR2 SYDVKM. V lost 3 bases and J 0 bases, leaving 12 bases between the germline ends. The CDR3 is made up of 16 amino acids. This CDR3 reads CASSLERHYSNQPQHF. The CDR3 bases are TGTGCCAGCAGTTTGGAAAGACATTATAGCAATCAGCCCCAGCATTTT. The variable domain in full, completed from reference TRBV28 and TRBJ1-5, reads DVKVTQSSRYLVKRTGEKVFLECVQDMDHENMFWYRQDPGLGLRLIYFSYDVKMKEKGDIPEGYSVSREKKERFSLILESASTNQTSMYLCASSLERHYSNQPQHFGDGTRLSIL.

The rearrangement joins TRBV7-2 to TRBJ1-6; D is undetermined. Germline V CDR1 and CDR2: SGHTA, FQGNSA. The CDR3 has 14 amino acids. V was shortened by 5 bases and J by 4 bases, with 9 bases between the two germline ends. The CDR3 region is CASSPGSYNSPLHF. DNA for the CDR3: TGTGCCAGCAGCCCGGGTTCTTATAATTCACCCCTCCACTTT. Together with reference TRBV7-2 and TRBJ1-6, the CDR3 gives the full variable domain: GAGVSQSPSNKVTEKGKDVELRCDPISGHTALYWYRQSLGQGLEFLIYFQGNSAPDKSGLPSDRFSAERTGGSVSTLTIQRTQQEDSAVYLCASSPGSYNSPLHFGNGTRLTVT.

This rearrangement joins TRBV27 to TRBJ1-2; D is ambiguous. Germline CDR1 is MNHEY and CDR2 is SMNVEV (reference sequence). V lost 2 bases and J lost 6, with 28 bases in between. The CDR3 consists of 19 residues. The CDR3 loop reads CASSLRFRRNQFNLDGYTF. The CDR3 region has the DNA TGTGCCAGCAGTTTACGTTTCCGGAGGAACCAGTTCAACCTAGATGGCTACACCTTC.

The gene calls are TRBV19 and TRBJ1-2; weak D call: TRBD1 (6 bases). V was trimmed by 6 bases and J by 4 bases, leaving 15 bases between them. Germline V CDR1 and CDR2: LNHDA, SQIVND (reference sequence). This CDR3 region has 14 residues. CDR3 region: CASSTTGFSYGYTF. Here the CDR3 DNA reads TGTGCCAGTAGCACCACAGGGTTCAGCTATGGCTACACCTTC.

The rearrangement joins TRBV7-9 to TRBJ1-4; D remains unclear. Germline V gene data show CDR1 as SEHNR and CDR2 as FQNEAQ (reference sequence). The CDR3 consists of 12 residues. V was cut by 0 bases and J by 8 bases, with 4 bases left in between. CDR3 nucleotides: TGTGCCAGCAGCTTAGCCAGGGAAAAACTGTTTTTT. This translates into CASSLAREKLFF.